What follows is one T cell receptor beta chain and its context. This clonotype was counted ten times or more. Its antigen remains undetermined. Base qualities were left out, and no much larger clone turns up one base away. This sample is drawn from a study of T cells in Graves' hyperthyroidism and ophthalmopathy (dated by TCRdb to between 2018 and 2020). Background on the whole study: Peripheral blood samples were taken at initial diagnosis, before any treatment was given. To identify distinguishing TCR V-J signatures, a discovery cohort of around 100 patients was used, comprising 40 to 45 with Graves' ophthalmopathy and around 60 with stable Graves' hyperthyroidism. Whether ophthalmopathy could be predicted prospectively was tested in an independent validation cohort made up of approximately 19 hyperthyroidism patients plus 17 patients who later progressed to ophthalmopathy. The approximately 97 discovery patients were randomly divided into training and test sets at a 7:3 ratio. The study also compared thyroid tissue and blood T-cell repertoires from roughly six Graves' hyperthyroidism patients. After blood sampling, hyperthyroidism patients were treated with methimazole at a starting dose of 30 mg daily, and ophthalmopathy patients were treated with high-dose intravenous methylprednisolone. The paper reports TCR Vbeta CDR3 sequencing of some 140 peripheral blood samples: around 45 ophthalmopathy, under 80 hyperthyroidism and around 17 progressor patients.

V is shortened by 5 bases, J by 4 bases, and the region joining them spans 18 bases. The CDR3 measures 15 amino acids from cysteine to phenylalanine. The DNA shown is the 45-base CDR3, in frame from base 1. CDR1 is given as SGHRS and CDR2 as YFSETQ, both from the germline V gene. Beyond this particular receptor, the publication reports: No statistical method was used to fix the sample size in advance, and group allocation was not hidden from the investigators. Most expanded thyroid clonotypes (frequency above 0.001) were also detected in blood, suggesting blood repertoires may reflect thyroid immune responses. A 13 V-J signature model separated ophthalmopathy from stable hyperthyroidism, with around 91% sensitivity and 81.08% specificity in cross-validation and 80%/75% in testing. In validation, the model predicted progression to ophthalmopathy with approximately 70% sensitivity and less than 75% specificity, a median of 6.5 months before onset.

The TCR beta CDR3 regions were amplified from RNA transcripts. The TCR CDR3 was subjected to a first round of RT-PCR using the HTBI primer set and the Qiagen OneStep RT-PCR kit. A second multiplex PCR round built the libraries, followed by size selection and purification. Paired-end sequencing of the libraries was performed with 100 bp reads on an Illumina HiSeq2000. Under the source paper's analysis protocol: SOAPnuke was used to process the raw data, throwing out any read that contained adapters or uncalled bases, had a mean Phred below 15, or lacked an exact constant-primer or identifier match. COPE v1.2.5 was used to merge high-quality paired reads, and clonotypes were defined as unique nucleotide sequences. MiTCR v1.1 was used to align clonotypes to the IMGT TRBV, TRBD and TRBJ reference segments. The analysis was restricted to V-J combinations with a frequency above 0.0001, which together covered approximately 99% of the repertoires. A TCS score was defined as the ratio between F50 (clonal expansion) and ExV (chaos), using BLOSUM62-based TCRdist between CDR3 peptides within each V-J. Welch's t-statistics and random forest reduced fewer than 600 V-J features to roughly 13, which were used in a naive Bayes classifier (R e1071). TCRdb took the public reads, trimmed them with fastp at Q25, ran MiXCR for clone calling and kept in-frame beta chains. Identical CDR3 protein sequences are pooled into one entry, listed with their most common genes and DNA. These V and J calls originate from TCRdb's pipeline instead of the authors' own analysis. Here the sample has more than 500,000 distinct CDR3 sequences; about 15% occur a single time. Approximately 32% of the sample comes from the top ten.

Moderately to severely active disease, a Clinical Activity Score of at least 3, a NOSPECS grade of at least 4, and a duration under 3 months were present in ophthalmopathy patients. The study excluded patients with uncontrolled infections, other autoimmune diseases, pregnancy or lactation. Diagnoses were established on the basis of clinical symptoms, serum thyroxine and TRAb, thyroid ultrasound, and orbital computed tomography. PBMCs were separated from roughly 10 ml of fresh peripheral blood using Ficoll-Paque density gradient centrifugation. Total RNA was extracted with Trizol reagent, and quality was checked on an Agilent 2100 Bioanalyzer.

Source material: blood. The receptor's source is a woman aged 25 to 39 with Graves' ophthalmopathy. This sequence uses TRBV5-1 and TRBJ1-2; a tentative D match to TRBD1 spans 6 bases. The DNA sequence is as follows: TGCGCCAGCAGGACGATCGGGGGCGCAGGCTATGGCTACACCTTC. The resulting protein is CASRTIGGAGYGYTF.